The 28 T cell receptor beta chains listed next were all sequenced from one sample in a study of human T cells and chemical hapten exposure (dated by TCRdb to the early 2020s). The method behind the library was RACE. Sequencing was performed on a NextSeq 500. TCRdb cleaned the public reads at Q25 with fastp, built clones with MiXCR and kept in-frame beta chains. Rows are combined by CDR3 protein, so each entry shows the most common genes and DNA. This sample has around 130,000 distinct CDR3 sequences in its table, and about 9.4% of those were observed once. Approximately 1.6% of the sample lies in the top ten. The time point label here, explained by the study, means: healthy volunteer bleed at 2 weeks. Total RNA was extracted from unfractionated whole blood collected in Tempus Blood RNA tubes. The sample taken for sequencing was whole blood. These receptors came from a male donor in good health. Some clones in this sample may be carry-over from other donors' samples.

The table lists this clonotype with a few counts. The chain carries TRBV7-2 and TRBJ2-5; weak D call: TRBD1 (5 bases). V lost 5 bases and J lost 4, with 14 bases in between. Germline loops: CDR1 SGHTA, CDR2 FQGNSA. CDR3 length: 14 amino acids. The DNA for the CDR3 is TGTGCCAGCAGCCGGTCAGGGTCTCCAGAGACCCAGTACTTC. Encoded protein: CASSRSGSPETQYF.

The rearrangement uses TRBV12-3 or TRBV12-4 and TRBJ2-5; TRBD2 agrees at 7 bases. This CDR3 spans 14 amino acids. The J segment lost 3 bases and the V segment lost 3 bases, leaving 4 bases of the junction unmatched. Here the CDR3 reads CASSFVRGEETQYF. The CDR3 coding sequence is TGTGCCAGCAGTTTCGTTCGGGGGGAAGAGACCCAGTACTTC.

In this sample, this clonotype turned up many times. The chain combines TRBV18 with TRBJ1-1; D is perhaps TRBD1 (6 bases). The CDR3 has 14 amino acids. CDR1 and CDR2 from the germline V gene are KGHSH and LQKENI. Trimming removed 2 bases at V and 3 bases at J, with 10 bases between. CDR3 nucleotide sequence: TGTGCCAGCTCACCAGGGCAGGGGCACACTGAAGCTTTCTTT. Its protein product is CASSPGQGHTEAFF. Looking up the rest from reference TRBV18 and TRBJ1-1 gives the full variable domain: NAGVMQNPRHLVRRRGQEARLRCSPMKGHSHVYWYRQLPEEGLKFMVYLQKENIIDESGMPKERFSAEFPKEGPSILRIQQVVRGDSAAYFCASSPGQGHTEAFFGQGTRLTVV.

This clonotype was observed a handful of times. V usage is TRBV6-6 and J usage is TRBJ2-3, with a weak D call TRBD2 (5 bases). The germline V gene has CDR1 MNHNY and CDR2 SVGAGI (reference sequence). V lost 5 bases and J lost 6, with 15 bases in between. The CDR3 consists of 14 residues. The CDR3 sequence: CASSPWTAPDTQYF. The CDR3 DNA follows: TGTGCCAGCAGTCCCTGGACTGCGCCGGATACGCAGTATTTT.

This clonotype occurred many times. The gene calls are TRBV25-1 and TRBJ1-1; D is undetermined. This CDR3 is built from 12 residues. V shed 2 bases and J shed 5 bases, with 6 bases lying between them. From germline, CDR1 is MGHDK and CDR2 SYGVNS. In DNA, the CDR3 is TGTGCCAGCAGTGAACCGTTGACTGAAGCTTTCTTT. It translates to CASSEPLTEAFF.

This clonotype has just a few counts. The gene calls are TRBV29-1 and TRBJ2-3, with 12 bases that match TRBD2. Germline trimming cut 1 base from V and 2 bases from J; bases unmatched to any gene: 7. The germline V gene has CDR1 SQVTM and CDR2 ANQGSEA. The CDR3 loop spans 17 amino acids. CDR3 DNA: TGCAGCGTTGAAGGGCTACTAGCGGGAGGCAACACAGATACGCAGTATTTT. As protein: CSVEGLLAGGNTDTQYF.

This clonotype was found a few times. This chain uses TRBV6-1 with TRBJ2-3; 7 positions agree with TRBD2. The CDR3 is 15 amino acids. V was clipped by 5 bases and J by 2 bases; unmatched bases: 7. The V gene's germline CDR1 is MNHNS and CDR2 SASEGT. The CDR3 nucleotides read TGTGCCAGCAGTACCCCTAGCGGAGCCACAGATACGCAGTATTTT. Translating gives CASSTPSGATDTQYF.

This clonotype was recorded a few times. V and J are TRBV3-2 and TRBJ2-1; no check of the table's D call, TRBD2, against the DNA was made. TRBV3-2 is classified as a pseudogene. The CDR3 is 14 amino acids. CDR3 in amino acids: CASSQERETNEQFF. The CDR3 region has the DNA TGTGCCAGCAGCCAAGAACGGGAGACAAATGAGCAGTTCTTC.

The gene calls are TRBV18 and TRBJ2-5, with D perhaps given as TRBD1 or TRBD2 (5 bases each). Germline values: CDR1 KGHSH, CDR2 LQKENI. Trimming shortened V by 3 bases and J by 2 bases, and 7 bases separated the two germline ends. The CDR3 spans 13 residues. The CDR3 bases are TGTGCCAGCTCACCCGGGACGCAAGAGACCCAGTACTTC. Translation gives CASSPGTQETQYF. Complete variable domain (other parts from reference TRBV18 and TRBJ2-5): NAGVMQNPRHLVRRRGQEARLRCSPMKGHSHVYWYRQLPEEGLKFMVYLQKENIIDESGMPKERFSAEFPKEGPSILRIQQVVRGDSAAYFCASSPGTQETQYFGPGTRLLVL.

Many counts were recorded for this clonotype. V usage is TRBV7-2 and J usage is TRBJ1-3; possibly TRBD1 for D (5 bases). V was clipped by 0 bases and J by 9 bases, with 12 bases between them. This CDR3 contains 14 residues. CDR1 is SGHTA and CDR2 is FQGNSA in the germline V gene. The CDR3 protein is CASSLAQGGSTIYF. In nucleotides, the CDR3 is TGTGCCAGCAGCTTAGCGCAGGGAGGTAGCACCATATATTTT.

V usage is TRBV11-2 and J usage is TRBJ1-5; no clear D. Germline V gene data show CDR1 as SGHAT and CDR2 as FQNNGV. The CDR3 runs 16 residues. V lost 0 bases and J 1 base, leaving 10 bases between the germline ends. CDR3 amino acids: CASSLEGTESNQPQHF. DNA for the CDR3: TGTGCCAGCAGCTTAGAGGGCACTGAGAGCAATCAGCCCCAGCATTTT.

The chain is built from TRBV27 and TRBJ2-7; D is perhaps TRBD1 or TRBD2 (5 bases each). Germline V gene sequence: CDR1 MNHEY, CDR2 SMNVEV (reference sequence). The CDR3 has 13 amino acids. The germline V and J ends were trimmed by 4 bases and 5 bases, with 12 bases remaining between them. The CDR3 coding sequence is TGTGCCAGCAGTTGGGGGTTCGAGGACGAGCAGTACTTC. It is translated as CASSWGFEDEQYF.

The table lists this clonotype with many counts. The chain couples TRBV7-9 to TRBJ2-3; D unresolved. Between the trimmed V and J ends, which lost 1 base and 2 bases, there was a span of 4 bases. This CDR3 region has 13 residues. Germline V gene data show CDR1 as SEHNR and CDR2 as FQNEAQ (reference sequence). This CDR3 reads CASSLGTTDTQYF. CDR3 sequence (DNA): TGTGCCAGCAGCTTAGGGACCACAGATACGCAGTATTTT.

This clonotype was counted a few times. V is TRBV12-3 or TRBV12-4 and J is TRBJ2-5, with D possibly called TRBD1 or TRBD2 (5 bases each). Between the trimmed V and J ends, which lost 4 bases and 5 bases, there was a span of 17 bases. This CDR3 is 15 amino acids long. In nucleotides, the CDR3 is TGTGCCAGCAGTTCATCCCAGGGAGATAGCGAGACCCAGTACTTC. Its translation is CASSSSQGDSETQYF.

The J gene is TRBJ2-7, the V gene TRBV19, with TRBD1 identical over 11 bases. The CDR3 runs to 14 residues. Looked up from germline, CDR1 is LNHDA and CDR2 is SQIVND (reference sequence). The V and J ends lost 5 bases and 5 bases, in that order; junction bases with no gene match: 5. The CDR3 region has the DNA TGTGCCAGTAGTGTGGACAGGGGGCTTGACGAGCAGTACTTC. Residues: CASSVDRGLDEQYF.

In its sample, this clonotype was seen many times. The chain is built from TRBV20-1 and TRBJ1-5; possibly TRBD1 for D (5 bases). Trimming took 0 bases from V and 5 from J, leaving 20 bases between them. The CDR3 totals 17 residues. The germline V gene encodes CDR1 DFQATT and CDR2 SNEGSKA (reference sequence). CDR3 residues: CSARDRAGGQGDQPQHF. CDR3 bases: TGCAGTGCTAGAGATAGGGCGGGCGGCCAGGGAGATCAGCCCCAGCATTTT.

This clonotype was seen ten or more times. CDR3 loop: CASSFGGGSYEQYF. The CDR3 coding sequence is TGTGCCAGCAGCTTTGGCGGGGGGTCCTACGAGCAGTACTTC. V and J are TRBV12-3 or TRBV12-4 and TRBJ2-7, with 8 nucleotides matching TRBD2. With V trimmed by 6 bases and J by 1 base, 5 bases remained unmatched. This CDR3 is built from 14 residues.

The chain couples TRBV27 to TRBJ2-5; D possibly corresponds to TRBD2 (5 bases). Trimming removed 2 bases from V and 3 bases from J, with 7 bases in between. The CDR3 consists of 13 residues. Germline values: CDR1 MNHEY, CDR2 SMNVEV (reference sequence). In DNA, the CDR3 is TGTGCCAGCAGTTTACGGGAAAAAGAGACCCAGTACTTC. As protein: CASSLREKETQYF.

Ten or more counts support this clonotype. The chain links TRBV25-1 to TRBJ2-7; D gene ambiguous. Trimming left V 10 bases short and J 3 bases short, with 7 bases between. Germline CDR1 is MGHDK and CDR2 is SYGVNS. The CDR3 totals 10 residues. CDR3 in DNA: TGTGCCACCTGGGGCTACGAGCAGTACTTC. Protein product: CATWGYEQYF.

The V gene is TRBV12-3 or TRBV12-4, the J gene TRBJ2-7; no definite D call. The V gene lost 4 bases and the J gene lost 7 bases, with 17 bases spanning the gap. The CDR3 covers 14 residues. This CDR3 reads CASSWSGRGKEQYF. The CDR3 DNA reads TGTGCCAGCAGTTGGTCGGGCAGAGGCAAGGAGCAGTACTTC.

The chain uses TRBV7-2 and TRBJ2-7; 11 positions agree with TRBD1. This CDR3 spans 15 amino acids. Trimming at V came to 4 bases and at J to 3 bases, leaving 5 bases not matched to a gene. Germline V lookup: CDR1 SGHTA, CDR2 FQGNSA. The CDR3 region has the DNA TGTGCCAGCAGCTCCGGGACAGGGGGGTTCTACGAGCAGTACTTC. Translating it yields CASSSGTGGFYEQYF. The full variable domain, in which reference TRBV7-2 and TRBJ2-7 provide the parts outside the CDR3, is GAGVSQSPSNKVTEKGKDVELRCDPISGHTALYWYRQSLGQGLEFLIYFQGNSAPDKSGLPSDRFSAERTGGSVSTLTIQRTQQEDSAVYLCASSSGTGGFYEQYFGPGTRLTVT.

This clonotype was counted between two and nine times. The V gene is TRBV29-1, the J gene TRBJ1-6; 7 bases match TRBD1. The germline gives CDR1 SQVTM, CDR2 ANQGSEA. Trimming cost V 4 bases and J 7 bases; bases outside gene matches: 4. The CDR3 loop spans 13 amino acids. The CDR3 sequence: CSVVKGANSPLHF. The CDR3, as DNA: TGCAGCGTTGTTAAGGGGGCGAATTCACCCCTCCACTTT.

This clonotype was found many times. This rearrangement joins TRBV5-1 to TRBJ2-2, with 10 positions matching TRBD1. Unmatched junction bases numbered 9, after V lost 7 bases and J lost 6 bases. CDR3 size: 15 residues. The germline V gene has CDR1 SGHRS and CDR2 YFSETQ. This CDR3 reads CASFSPGQGAGELFF. CDR3 sequence (DNA): TGCGCCAGCTTCAGCCCTGGACAGGGGGCCGGGGAGCTGTTTTTT.

Notes on this clonotype: Compared with germline, one end of the junction differs, possibly owing to a read error. The rearrangement links TRBV7-6 to TRBJ2-2; tentative D call: TRBD1 (6 bases). This CDR3 region has 13 residues. Germline loops: CDR1 SGHVS, CDR2 FNYEAQ. CDR3: CASSSQGRAGELF. The CDR3 region has the DNA TGTGCCAGCAGCTCTCAGGGGCGGGCCGGGGAGCTGTTT.

In its sample, this clonotype was seen a few times. The gene calls are TRBV12-5 and TRBJ1-4, with 10 bases matching TRBD1. Unmatched junction bases numbered 6, after V lost 5 bases and J lost 0 bases. Germline V gene lookup returns CDR1 LGHNT and CDR2 FRNRAP. The CDR3 is made up of 17 amino acids. DNA for the CDR3: TGTGCTAGTGGTCCGGGACAGGGGATATCAACTAATGAAAAACTGTTTTTT. It yields the protein CASGPGQGISTNEKLFF. Based on the CDR3 plus reference TRBV12-5 and TRBJ1-4, the full variable domain is DARVTQTPRHKVTEMGQEVTMRCQPILGHNTVFWYRQTMMQGLELLAYFRNRAPLDDSGMPKDRFSAEMPDATLATLKIQPSEPRDSAVYFCASGPGQGISTNEKLFFGSGTQLSVL.

This clonotype came up a few times. The rearrangement uses TRBV20-1 and TRBJ2-3, with D possibly TRBD2 on 6 matching bases. Trimming cost V 6 bases and J 1 base, with 14 bases left between them. The germline CDR1 and CDR2 sequences are DFQATT and SNEGSKA (reference sequence). The CDR3 spans 14 residues. The CDR3: CSAPRREGTDTQYF. The CDR3 nucleotides read TGCAGTGCACCCCGCAGGGAGGGCACAGATACGCAGTATTTT.

This clonotype was detected many times. The genes are TRBV29-1 and TRBJ2-1; D not certain. The V gene lost 7 bases and the J gene lost 5 bases, with 6 bases spanning the gap. This CDR3 spans 10 amino acids. The germline V gene encodes CDR1 SQVTM and CDR2 ANQGSEA. Here the CDR3 reads CSAGNNEQFF. CDR3 DNA sequence: TGCAGCGCTGGAAACAATGAGCAGTTCTTC.

The rearrangement joins TRBV27 to TRBJ1-2; D gene unclear. The CDR3 loop spans 14 amino acids. Looked up from germline, CDR1 is MNHEY and CDR2 is SMNVEV (reference sequence). Deletions cut 0 bases from V and 3 bases from J, with 8 bases between. Here the CDR3 reads CASSLSGRYYGYTF. For the CDR3, the DNA is TGTGCCAGCAGTTTATCTGGGCGCTACTATGGCTACACCTTC.